The rows below give T cell receptor beta chains drawn from one sample of a study of cytomegalovirus exposure and HLA in healthy donors. TCRdb's table, derived via immunoSEQ multiplex PCR, lists solely in-frame clones and lacks some. The table lists about 170,000 clones, 82% of them singletons, with approximately 1.6% in the top ten. Material: PBMCs. These receptors were obtained from a male donor in good health and CMV-seronegative. The CDR3 runs from the conserved cysteine through the conserved F or W. D genes are given only for firm matches. The listing skips clone size in some rows; elsewhere it reads once, few, many or a size class.

>NA|TRBJ2-7|TRBD1|TRBV7-3
TGTGCCAGCAGCACGACAGGGGGCTACTCCTTGGACTTC
CASSTTGGYSLDF
>once|TRBJ2-3|NA|TRBV5-4
TGTGCCAGCAGCTTTTCTTCATCCCCCGGGGATACGCAGTATTTT
CASSFSSSPGDTQYF
>NA|TRBJ2-5|TRBD1|TRBV7-7
TGTGCCAGCAGCTCCTACCGGACAGGGACAGAGACCCAGTACTTC
CASSSYRTGTETQYF
>few|TRBJ1-1|TRBD1|TRBV15
TGTGCCACCAGCAGGCGGGACAGGAGCACTGAAGCTTTCTTT
CATSRRDRSTEAFF
>NA|TRBJ2-7|NA|TRBV7-9
TGTGCCAGCAGCCCCCTCCCCTACGAGCAGTACTTC
CASSPLPYEQYF
>NA|TRBJ2-5|TRBD2|TRBV15
TGTGCCACCAGCCGACTAGCGGGGGGCCAAGAGACCCAGTACTTC
CATSRLAGGQETQYF
>NA|TRBJ2-5|TRBD2|TRBV11-1
TGTGCCAGCAGCCTTCTAGCGGGAAGAGAGACCCAGTACTTC
CASSLLAGRETQYF
>NA|TRBJ2-1|TRBD2|TRBV19
TGTGCCAGCAGTATAGTTCCTAGCGGGATTGGCAATGAGCAGTTCTTC
CASSIVPSGIGNEQFF
>few|TRBJ2-5|NA|TRBV10-3
TGTGCCATCAGTGAGTCGAGTCTTACCCAAGAGACCCAGTACTTC
CAISESSLTQETQYF
>NA|TRBJ1-1|TRBD1|TRBV5-4
TGTGCCAGCAGCTCCGGACAGGGACTTATGAACACTGAAGCTTTCTTT
CASSSGQGLMNTEAFF
>NA|TRBJ2-2|NA|TRBV9
TGTGCCAGCAGCGTAGGCGGCGGTACGGGGGAGCTGTTTTTT
CASSVGGGTGELFF
>NA|TRBJ2-1|TRBD2|TRBV30
TGTGCCTGGACACTAGCGGGAGAGGGCTACAATGAGCAGTTCTTC
CAWTLAGEGYNEQFF
>NA|TRBJ2-3|NA|TRBV6-5
TGTGCCAGCAGTCCCCAAGGGGCCACGACAGATACGCAGTATTTT
CASSPQGATTDTQYF
>once|TRBJ2-7|TRBD1|TRBV7-8
TGTGCCAGCAGGTACGTGTCGACACCGACAGGGACCCCCGGCGAGCAGTACTTC
CASRYVSTPTGTPGEQYF
>NA|TRBJ2-3|TRBD2|TRBV5-1
TGCGCCAGCAGCTTGGCAGCGGGGGCCGACACAGATACGCAGTATTTT
CASSLAAGADTDTQYF
>NA|TRBJ1-4|NA|TRBV9
TGTGCCAGCAGCAGAGCGGGAGGGATCGGCACTAATGAAAAACTGTTTTTT
CASSRAGGIGTNEKLFF
>NA|TRBJ1-6|NA|TRBV27
TGTGCCAGCAGTTCCGGGACAATCAATTCACCCCTCCACTTT
CASSSGTINSPLHF
>NA|TRBJ1-1|NA|TRBV10-3
TGTGCCATCAGCTCTCCAGGGTACACTGAAGCTTTCTTT
CAISSPGYTEAFF
>NA|TRBJ1-4|NA|TRBV2
TGTGCCAGCAGTGTAAGAGGACAAGCTTCGTTTTTT
CASSVRGQASFF
>NA|TRBJ2-2|NA|TRBV12-5
TGTGCTAGTGGTTTGGTAGGTAAGGGGAAAACGAACACCGGGGAGCTGTTTTTT
CASGLVGKGKTNTGELFF
>NA|TRBJ1-4|NA|TRBV5-1
TGCGCCAGCAGCTTGCCCCAGGGGAGAGATGAAAAACTGTTTTTT
CASSLPQGRDEKLFF
>NA|TRBJ2-3|TRBD1|TRBV7-2
TGTGCCAGCAATAGACAGGGATACACAGATACGCAGTATTTT
CASNRQGYTDTQYF
>once|TRBJ2-7|NA|TRBV5-1
TGCGCCAGCAGCTCGGAGGACAGGGAGGGGACCTACGAGCAGTACTTC
CASSSEDREGTYEQYF
>NA|TRBJ1-1|TRBD1|TRBV28
TGTGCCAGCAGTGGGACAGCATATCAAGCTTTCTTT
CASSGTAYQAFF
>once|TRBJ2-2|TRBD2|TRBV10-3
TGTGCCACCGAGACCAAAAGCGGGAGTGGAACCGGGGAGCTGTTTTTT
CATETKSGSGTGELFF
>NA|TRBJ1-5|NA|TRBV6-5
TGTGCCAGCAGTTACTCGGTGCCCTACGCGAATCAGCCCCAGCATTTT
CASSYSVPYANQPQHF
>NA|TRBJ1-1|TRBD1|TRBV19
TGTGCCAGTAGTCAGGGACAGGGGAGATCGGATGCTTTCTTT
CASSQGQGRSDAFF
>NA|TRBJ2-7|TRBD1|TRBV7-9
TGTGCCAGCAGTAAAACCGGGACAGGGTCGGAAAGTGAGTACTTC
CASSKTGTGSESEYF
>NA|TRBJ1-6|NA|TRBV6-1
TGTGCCAGCAGTGAAGCTGGGGGCCAAAATTCACCCCTCCACTTT
CASSEAGGQNSPLHF
>once|TRBJ1-6|NA|TRBV2
TGTGCCAGCAGTGAGGACAGAACCAGCTCACCCCTCCACTTT
CASSEDRTSSPLHF
>NA|TRBJ2-1|TRBD1|TRBV5-6
TGTGCCAGTACGGGACAGGTCGTTAGCTCCTACAATGAGCAGTTCTTC
CASTGQVVSSYNEQFF
>NA|TRBJ2-5|TRBD1|TRBV27
TGTGCCAGCAGTTTAACCCCCCTGACAGGGGGCAGCGCGACCCAGTACTTC
CASSLTPLTGGSATQYF
>NA|TRBJ2-2|TRBD1|TRBV30
TGTGCCTGGAGCGAGACAGGGTTGAACACCGGGGAGCTGTTTTTT
CAWSETGLNTGELFF
>NA|TRBJ2-1|NA|TRBV5-1
TGCGCCAGCAGGGGAGCCGGGTCCCAAAGCTCCTACAATGAGCAGTTCTTC
CASRGAGSQSSYNEQFF
>NA|TRBJ1-1|NA|TRBV12-5
TGTGCTAGTGGTACCTCAGTCAGGGAAGAGACTGAAGCTTTCTTT
CASGTSVREETEAFF
>NA|TRBJ2-5|TRBD1|TRBV5-1
TGCGCCAGCAGCCCAGGGACAGCCCAAGAGACCCAGTACTTC
CASSPGTAQETQYF
>NA|TRBJ2-7|TRBD2|TRBV7-2
TGTGCCAGCAGTAGGGCGGGGGTATACGAGCAGTACTTC
CASSRAGVYEQYF
>few|TRBJ2-7|TRBD1|TRBV7-9
TGTGCCAGCAGCCAAGGACAGGGACCGACCTACGAGCAGTACTTC
CASSQGQGPTYEQYF
>once|TRBJ2-7|NA|TRBV21-1
TGTGCCAGCAGCAAAGATCCAGGGGACCACTCCTACGAGCAGTACTTC
CASSKDPGDHSYEQYF
>NA|TRBJ1-1|TRBD1|TRBV7-2
TGTGCCAGCAGCGCCAGGACAGGGGCGAACACTGAAGCTTTCTTT
CASSARTGANTEAFF
>NA|TRBJ1-5|NA|TRBV19
TGTGCCAGTAGTATAGAGCGGGTTGACAGCAATCAGCCCCAGCATTTT
CASSIERVDSNQPQHF
>NA|TRBJ1-6|NA|TRBV10-2
TGCGCCAGCACCTTCACAAATTCACCCCTCCACTTT
CASTFTNSPLHF